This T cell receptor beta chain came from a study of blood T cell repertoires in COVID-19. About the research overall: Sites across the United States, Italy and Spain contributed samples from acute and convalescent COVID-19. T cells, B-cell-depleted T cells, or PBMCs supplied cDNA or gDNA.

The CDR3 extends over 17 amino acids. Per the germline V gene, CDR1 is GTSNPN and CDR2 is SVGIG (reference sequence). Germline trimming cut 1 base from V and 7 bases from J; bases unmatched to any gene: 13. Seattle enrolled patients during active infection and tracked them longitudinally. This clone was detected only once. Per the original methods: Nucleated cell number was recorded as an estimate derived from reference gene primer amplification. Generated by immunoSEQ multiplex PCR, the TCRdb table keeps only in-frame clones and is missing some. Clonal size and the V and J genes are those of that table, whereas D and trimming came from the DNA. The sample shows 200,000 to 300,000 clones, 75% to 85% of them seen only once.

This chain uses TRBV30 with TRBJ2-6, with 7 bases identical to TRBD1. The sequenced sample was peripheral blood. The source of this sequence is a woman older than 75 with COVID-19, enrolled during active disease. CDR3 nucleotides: TGTGCCTGGAGTGAGGGGACAGCACGTCTGGGAGCCAACGTCCTGACTTTC. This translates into CAWSEGTARLGANVLTF.